This T cell receptor beta chain was identified during a study of radiotherapy plus CTLA-4 blockade in lung cancer. Study results and caveats: Blood-borne expansion of tumor-derived TCR clones followed radiotherapy plus ipilimumab.

Profiled with immunoSEQ multiplex PCR; TCRdb holds only in-frame clones, not every one. The data contain 60,000 or so clones, around 80% of them singletons. Trimming stripped 1 base from V and 3 bases from J, with 8 bases between. This CDR3 has 13 amino acids. Germline-derived CDR1 and CDR2 are SGHRS and YFSETQ. Turning to this clone: Its antigen is still unknown. This sample includes further DNA sequences coding for the same CDR3.

The sample here was peripheral blood, taken from a patient treated with radiotherapy plus ipilimumab. This TCR was sampled from a human donor with non-small cell lung cancer who had a partial response to radiotherapy plus ipilimumab. V usage is TRBV5-1 and J usage is TRBJ2-7; D unclear. The CDR3 sequence: CASSLSGLYEQYF. DNA of the CDR3: TGCGCCAGCAGCTTGTCAGGCCTCTACGAGCAGTACTTC.